This T cell receptor (beta chain) was sequenced for a study of blood T cell repertoires in COVID-19 (dated by TCRdb to the early 2020s). Concerning the study at large: The collaborator samples originated in the United States, Italy and Spain and spanned the acute and convalescent phases of COVID-19. The repertoires were made available in a free public database intended to serve as a resource for research on the immune response to SARS-CoV-2. Where available, HLA class I and class II types were obtained from metadata supplied by the sample provider rather than from assay-based typing. Deeply sampled blood TCRbeta repertoires from subjects exposed to, actively infected with, or recovered from COVID-19 were included in the dataset. Nearly every sample came with metadata listing a de-identified subject ID, COVID-19 status, age in years and sex. The material from the prospective study consisted of cDNA or gDNA derived from T cells, B-cell-depleted T cells, or PBMCs. Samples came from the ongoing ImmuneRACE study (first 160 participants) plus 1,254 subjects from 6 global collaborators.

Here is what the overall study found, with its caveats: Clinical and demographic metadata were provided uncurated, with the amount varying by source and participant.

A remark on this clone: Its antigen is unknown. Per-nucleotide qualities are absent, and no much larger clonotype sits a single base away.

TCRbeta CDR3 regions were amplified from genomic DNA by means of the immunoSEQ Assay, a bias-controlled multiplex PCR. The authors' analysis ran thus. Nucleated cell counts per sample were estimated from amplification of reference gene primers within the assay. To quantify the absolute abundance of each unique TCRbeta CDR3 rearrangement, sequence reads were collapsed and filtered. For each sample, productive Simpson clonality was calculated as the square root of Simpson's diversity index over productive rearrangements. Held by TCRdb, this immuneACCESS table contains in-frame sequences only and omits some clones. Under half of the omission traces to an unresolved V gene where checked; the cause of the rest is unknown. V and J calls and clone size follow that table, whereas D and trimming were derived from the DNA. The sample table holds 160,000 or so clones, of which 80% were seen once. The biggest ten clones account for under 0.75% of the sample.

The CDR3 sequence holds 16 residues, the cysteine and phenylalanine included. Only the CDR3 DNA is retained, 48 bases long and in frame from the first base. The germline V gene (reference sequence) yields MNHNY for CDR1 and SVGAGI for CDR2. V is reduced by 2 bases and J by 3 bases, leaving a spacing of 17 bases between them. Whole blood was collected in K2EDTA tubes by collaborating institutions according to the institutions' own protocols. Collaborator samples were shipped for TCRbeta analysis as frozen whole blood, isolated PBMCs, or DNA extracted from either sample type. This TCR was recovered from a man between 60 and 70 years old with acute or convalescent COVID-19. Sequenced: peripheral blood. The chain employs TRBV6-6 and TRBJ2-7, with TRBD1 tentatively as D gene (5 bases match). CDR3 sequence: CASSYGAGNPIYEQYF. The nucleotide sequence is TGTGCCAGCAGTTACGGGGCAGGCAACCCAATCTACGAGCAGTACTTC.